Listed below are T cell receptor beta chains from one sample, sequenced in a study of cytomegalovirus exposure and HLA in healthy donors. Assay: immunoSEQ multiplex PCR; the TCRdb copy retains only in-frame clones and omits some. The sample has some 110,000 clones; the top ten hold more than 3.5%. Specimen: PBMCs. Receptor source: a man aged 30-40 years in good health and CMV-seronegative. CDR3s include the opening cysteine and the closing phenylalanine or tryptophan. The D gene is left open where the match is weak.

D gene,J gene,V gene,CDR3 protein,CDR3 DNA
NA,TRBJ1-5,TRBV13,CASSLGGIRGQWPQHF,TGTGCCAGCAGCTTAGGTGGGATCAGGGGCCAATGGCCCCAGCATTTT
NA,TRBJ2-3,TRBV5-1,CASSLDKGSDTQYF,TGCGCCAGCAGCTTGGATAAGGGGTCAGATACGCAGTATTTT
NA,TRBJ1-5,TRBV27,CASSALREVIQPQHF,TGTGCCAGCAGTGCTCTGAGGGAGGTTATTCAGCCCCAGCATTTT
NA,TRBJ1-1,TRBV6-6,CASSYRQVGATEAFF,TGTGCCAGCAGTTATAGACAGGTCGGAGCCACTGAAGCTTTCTTT
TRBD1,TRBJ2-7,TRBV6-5,CASSRQGRNEQYF,TGTGCCAGCAGCCGACAGGGGAGAAACGAGCAGTACTTC
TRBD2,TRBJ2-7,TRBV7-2,CASSLGAFRGDEQYF,TGTGCCAGCAGCTTAGGGGCCTTTCGGGGGGACGAGCAGTACTTC
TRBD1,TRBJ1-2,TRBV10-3,CAISEQGAMYYGYTF,TGTGCCATCAGTGAACAGGGGGCGATGTACTATGGCTACACCTTC
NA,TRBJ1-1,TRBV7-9,CASSLATEAFF,TGTGCCAGCAGCTTGGCCACTGAAGCTTTCTTT
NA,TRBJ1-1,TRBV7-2,CASSLDRQNTEAFF,TGTGCCAGCAGCTTAGACCGACAGAACACTGAAGCTTTCTTT
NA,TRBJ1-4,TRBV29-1,CSVGGTRDDNEKLFF,TGCAGCGTTGGTGGGACAAGGGACGATAATGAAAAACTGTTTTTT
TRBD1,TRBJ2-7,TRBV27,CASSLGGQGSEQYF,TGTGCCAGCAGTTTAGGGGGACAGGGTAGCGAGCAGTACTTC
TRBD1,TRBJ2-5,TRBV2,CASLAGTGEETQYF,TGTGCCAGCCTTGCCGGGACAGGGGAAGAGACCCAGTACTTC